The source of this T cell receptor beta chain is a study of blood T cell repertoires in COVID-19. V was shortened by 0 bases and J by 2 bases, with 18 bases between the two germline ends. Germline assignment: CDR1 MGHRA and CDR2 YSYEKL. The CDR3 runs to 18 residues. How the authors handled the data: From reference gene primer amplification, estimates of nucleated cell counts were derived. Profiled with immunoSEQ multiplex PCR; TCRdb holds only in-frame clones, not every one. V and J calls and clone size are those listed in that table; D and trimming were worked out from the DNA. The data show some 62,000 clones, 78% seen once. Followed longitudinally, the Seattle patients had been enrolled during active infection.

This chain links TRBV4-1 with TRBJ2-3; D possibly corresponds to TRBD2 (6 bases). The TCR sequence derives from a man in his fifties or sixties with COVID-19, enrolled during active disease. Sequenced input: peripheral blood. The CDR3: CASSQDSVGLDHTDTQYF. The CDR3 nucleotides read TGCGCCAGCAGCCAAGACTCCGTGGGACTGGATCACACAGATACGCAGTATTTT.